This note documents a single T cell receptor beta chain sequence. Its antigen is still unknown. The entry originates in a study of shared clonotypes between healthy human individuals. Overall study findings and caveats: Sample collection involved blood only; tissue repertoires are likely different.

Every subset had its genomic DNA shared out evenly among several immunoSEQ plates. This table comes from immunoSEQ multiplex PCR, and its TCRdb copy is limited to in-frame clones, with some not included. The sample yields over a million clones, 75% to 80% seen once. This CDR3 has 13 residues. Germline V gene data show CDR1 as SGDLS and CDR2 as YYNGEE. V was clipped by 8 bases and J by 3 bases, with 15 bases between them. Material: memory CD4+ T cells from PBMCs. This sample's subset: CD45RA-negative fraction. The sequence was obtained from a man younger than 35 in good health. Some clones in this sample may be carry-over from other donors' samples. The genes are TRBV9 and TRBJ2-7; D could derive from TRBD1 or TRBD2 (6 bases each). CDR3 sequence (DNA): TGTGCCAGGAAGGGGGGCCAGAGCTACGAGCAGTACTTC. This sequence encodes CARKGGQSYEQYF.